Here is one TCR beta chain with its context. As originally analysed: Reference gene primer amplification in the assay estimated nucleated cell counts. Method: immunoSEQ multiplex PCR; TCRdb's copy keeps in-frame clones and lacks some. That table furnishes V, J and clone size, whereas the DNA furnished D and trimming. The table includes roughly 390,000 clones, 87% detected once. Per germline, CDR1 MDHEN and CDR2 SYDVKM. V shed 7 bases and J shed 5 bases, with 17 bases lying between them. The CDR3 has 14 residues. This record belongs to a study of blood T cell repertoires in COVID-19. Study-level background: Acute-phase and convalescent COVID-19 samples originated in the United States, Italy and Spain. In each case, the material was cDNA or gDNA derived from T cells, B-cell-depleted T cells, or PBMCs.

The source of this sequence is a woman in her 30s with COVID-19, enrolled during active disease. The chain has TRBV28 and TRBJ2-5; D gene ambiguous. Material for sequencing was peripheral blood. This CDR3 is CASTPGGVAETQYF. CDR3 DNA: TGTGCCAGCACCCCGGGTGGCGTCGCGGAGACCCAGTACTTC.